The 15 T cell receptor beta chains below come from one sample, sequenced in a study of metastatic and nonmetastatic thyroid tumors. Thyroid surgery had not been preceded by any treatment in any patient. TCRdb used MiXCR to call clones anew from the PCR reads. The sample yields tens of thousands of clones, around 12% seen once. The source material was tumor tissue. Receptor source: a female donor with papillary thyroid cancer or a benign thyroid nodule (not recorded which). Some clones in this sample may be carry-over from other donors' samples.

This clone came up many times. V is TRBV27 and J is TRBJ1-1; perhaps TRBD1 as D (6 bases). The CDR3 consists of 14 residues. Trimming left V 5 bases short and J 0 bases short, with 10 bases between. Germline V gene sequence: CDR1 MNHEY, CDR2 SMNVEV (reference sequence). CDR3 coding DNA: TGTGCCAGCAGTCGACAGGTGATGAACACTGAAGCTTTCTTT. Translation: CASSRQVMNTEAFF.

This clone was counted a few times. The rearrangement joins TRBV3-1 to TRBJ1-1; maybe TRBD1 (6 bases). The germline V and J ends were trimmed by 0 bases and 1 base, with 18 bases remaining between them. This CDR3 spans 18 amino acids. Germline-derived CDR1 and CDR2 are LGHDT and YNNKEL (reference sequence). CDR3 bases: TGTGCCAGCAGCCAAGATAGGTCGGGGGGCGCAGGGAACACTGAAGCTTTCTTT. Protein product: CASSQDRSGGAGNTEAFF.

The V gene is TRBV6-2 or TRBV6-3, the J gene TRBJ1-2, with 10 bases lining up with TRBD1. This CDR3 has 15 residues. Trimming cost V 7 bases and J 4 bases; bases outside gene matches: 9. CDR1 MNHEY and CDR2 SVGEGT come from the germline V gene. Written as DNA, the CDR3 is TGTGCCAGCATCCGCCGGGACAGGGGAGGCTATGGCTACACCTTC. Translation gives CASIRRDRGGYGYTF.

At least ten counts were recorded for this clone. A much larger clone differs by one base, so this may be a read error. The V gene is TRBV6-1, the J gene TRBJ2-1; TRBD2 is a possible D gene (5 bases). Germline CDR1 and CDR2: MNHNS and SASEGT. The CDR3 extends over 12 amino acids. V was shortened by 7 bases and J by 7 bases, with 11 bases between the two germline ends. CDR3 DNA: TGTGCCAGCATCTACGGGGATAATGAGCAGTTCTTC. Its translation is CASIYGDNEQFF.

On this clone: A much larger clone differs from this one at a single base, so this may be a read error. The chain recombines TRBV10-1 with TRBJ2-3; D is undetermined. There are 13 residues in the CDR3. Trimming cost V 3 bases and J 3 bases, with 7 bases left between them. Germline V gene lookup returns CDR1 WNHNN and CDR2 SYGVQD (reference sequence). Here the CDR3 reads CASSDPSTDTQYF. The CDR3 nucleotides read TGCGCCAGCAGTGATCCGAGTACAGATACGCAGTATTTT.

This clone showed up many times. Other nucleotide sequences from this sample produce the same CDR3. The chain combines TRBV6-1 with TRBJ2-1, with a tentative D call TRBD2 (6 bases). Looked up from germline, CDR1 is MNHNS and CDR2 is SASEGT. This CDR3 is built from 14 residues. V gave up 6 bases and J gave up 10 bases, with 19 bases separating them. CDR3: CASRPLASGGEQFF. CDR3 sequence (DNA): TGTGCCAGCAGACCTCTAGCGTCCGGAGGGGAGCAGTTCTTC.

In its sample, this clone was seen many times. The DNA of the CDR3 is TGTGCCACCAGCAGGACTAGCGGGACCCCCTACGAGCAGTACTTC. Translating gives CATSRTSGTPYEQYF. The rearrangement joins TRBV15 to TRBJ2-7; 11 bases match TRBD2. CDR3 length: 15 amino acids. Germline loops: CDR1 LNHNV, CDR2 YYDKDF (reference sequence). V lost 3 bases, J lost 2 bases, and 3 bases stayed unmatched.

This clone was recorded many times. This chain links TRBV5-1 with TRBJ1-2, with 10 nucleotides matching TRBD1. This CDR3 spans 14 amino acids. CDR1 SGHRS and CDR2 YFSETQ come from the germline V gene. V lost 3 bases to trimming and J lost 5 bases; unmatched junction nucleotides: 4. The CDR3, as DNA: TGCGCCAGCAGCTCCGACAGGGGGCTTTATGGCTACACCTTC. Protein sequence: CASSSDRGLYGYTF.

This clone was seen many times. The V gene is TRBV30, the J gene TRBJ1-2; TRBD1 matches at 7 bases. CDR3 length equals 13 residues. Trimming removed 0 bases from V and 5 bases from J; junction bases left unmatched: 3. CDR1 GTSNPN and CDR2 SVGIG come from the germline V gene (reference sequence). The CDR3 DNA reads as TGTGCCTGGAGTGTCACAGGGGATTATGGCTACACCTTC. Its translation is CAWSVTGDYGYTF.

This clone was counted at least ten times. A single base separates this from a much larger clone, so it may be a read error. Other DNA sequences in this specimen translate into the identical CDR3. This chain's CDR3 is CANSLGLAGYEQYF. The CDR3 nucleotides read TGTGCCAACAGCTTAGGACTAGCGGGGTACGAGCAGTACTTC. This sequence joins TRBV11-2 and TRBJ2-7, with 12 bases lining up with TRBD2. This CDR3 comprises 14 residues. In germline, CDR1 is SGHAT, CDR2 FQNNGV.

This clone was seen only a few times. This may be a read error: a much more frequent sequence differs by one nucleotide. The rearrangement uses TRBV2 and TRBJ1-5, with TRBD1 as a possible D gene (6 bases). The germline V gene encodes CDR1 SNHLY and CDR2 FYNNEI. CDR3 length equals 13 residues. The CDR3 nucleotides are TGTGCCAGCTTAAGGGGGTCGGATCAGCCCAAGCATTTT. Translating gives CASLRGSDQPKHF.

A note on this clone: A single base separates this from a much larger clone, so it may be a read error. The sample has other DNA sequences that encode this CDR3 too. The V gene is TRBV30, the J gene TRBJ2-5, with D perhaps matching TRBD2 (6 bases). The CDR3 runs to 13 residues. From germline, CDR1 is GTSNPN and CDR2 SVGIG (reference sequence). The CDR3 is CAWSVPGVETQYF. The CDR3 region has the DNA TGTGCCTGGAGTGTACCGGGGGTAGAGACACAGTACTTC.

At least ten counts were recorded for this clone. This sequence joins TRBV10-3 and TRBJ2-7, with unresolved D. The V gene's germline CDR1 is ENHRY and CDR2 SYGVKD. The CDR3 extends over 14 amino acids. Trimming took off 3 bases at V and 6 bases at J, with 15 bases between the two ends. The CDR3: CAISDLFVPSEQYF. Written as DNA, the CDR3 is TGTGCCATCAGTGATTTGTTCGTGCCGTCCGAGCAGTACTTC.

V gene TRBV9 combines with J gene TRBJ2-5; 9 nucleotides match TRBD2. The germline CDR1 and CDR2 sequences are SGDLS and YYNGEE. The CDR3 length is 17 residues. The V and J ends lost 4 bases and 1 base, in that order; junction bases with no gene match: 11. The CDR3 spells CASSPRQAGGAQETQYF. The DNA for the CDR3 is TGTGCCAGCAGCCCCCGTCAAGCGGGAGGAGCCCAAGAGACCCAGTACTTC. Looking up the rest from reference TRBV9 and TRBJ2-5 gives the full variable domain: DSGVTQTPKHLITATGQRVTLRCSPRSGDLSVYWYQQSLDQGLQFLIQYYNGEERAKGNILERFSAQQFPDLHSELNLSSLELGDSALYFCASSPRQAGGAQETQYFGPGTRLLVL.

This clone has ten or more counts. The chain links TRBV27 to TRBJ2-5; 8 nucleotides align to TRBD2. Per the germline V gene, CDR1 is MNHEY and CDR2 is SMNVEV (reference sequence). V gave up 1 base and J gave up 5 bases; unmatched junction bases: 9. The CDR3 spans 16 residues. Here the CDR3 reads CASSLWGLAGSETQYF. In DNA form, the CDR3 reads TGTGCCAGCAGTTTATGGGGTCTAGCGGGTAGTGAGACCCAGTACTTC.